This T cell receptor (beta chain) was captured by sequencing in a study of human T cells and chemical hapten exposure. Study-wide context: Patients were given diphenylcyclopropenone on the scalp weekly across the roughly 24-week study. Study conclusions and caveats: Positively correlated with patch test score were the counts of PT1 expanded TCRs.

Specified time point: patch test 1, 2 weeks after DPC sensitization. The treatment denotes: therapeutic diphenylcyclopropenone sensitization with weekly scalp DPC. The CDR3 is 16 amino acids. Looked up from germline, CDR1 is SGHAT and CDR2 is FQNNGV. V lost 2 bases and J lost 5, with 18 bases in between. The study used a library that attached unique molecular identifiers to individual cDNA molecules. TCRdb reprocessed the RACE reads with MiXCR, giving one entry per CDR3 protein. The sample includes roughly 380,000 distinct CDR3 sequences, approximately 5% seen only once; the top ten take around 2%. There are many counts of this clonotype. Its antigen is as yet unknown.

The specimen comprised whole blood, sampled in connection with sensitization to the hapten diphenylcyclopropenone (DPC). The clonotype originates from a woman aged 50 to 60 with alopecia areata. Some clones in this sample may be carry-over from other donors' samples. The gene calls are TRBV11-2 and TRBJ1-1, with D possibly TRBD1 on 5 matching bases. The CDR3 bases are TGTGCCAGCAGCTTATCTCACTCGGGGGAAGGGACTGAAGCTTTCTTT. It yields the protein CASSLSHSGEGTEAFF. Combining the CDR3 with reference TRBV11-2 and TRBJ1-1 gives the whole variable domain EAGVAQSPRYKIIEKRQSVAFWCNPISGHATLYWYQQILGQGPKLLIQFQNNGVVDDSQLPKDRFSAERLKGVDSTLKIQPAKLEDSAVYLCASSLSHSGEGTEAFFGQGTRLTVV.